These 28 T cell receptor beta chains came from one sample sequenced in a study of technical replicates of blood from several donors. Profiled with immunoSEQ multiplex PCR; TCRdb holds only in-frame clones, not every one. The sample consists of some 80,000 clones, 92% of them appearing once. The sequencing sample was made of T cells isolated from PBMCs. The source is a human donor in good health.

The chain uses TRBV4-1 and TRBJ2-1, with 7 bases identical to TRBD1. With V trimmed by 1 base and J by 2 bases, 8 bases remained unmatched. The CDR3 runs to 17 residues. Per germline, CDR1 MGHRA and CDR2 YSYEKL. CDR3 protein: CASSQGGGKGAYNEQFF. The DNA for the CDR3 is TGCGCCAGCAGCCAAGGAGGGGGCAAGGGCGCCTACAATGAGCAGTTCTTC.

This clone has a single count. The V and J genes are TRBV7-9 and TRBJ1-2, with a possible D match to TRBD1 (6 bases). V was clipped by 5 bases and J by 0 bases, with 13 bases between them. The CDR3 loop spans 15 amino acids. Germline CDR1 and CDR2: SEHNR and FQNEAQ (reference sequence). The CDR3 reads CASSPPGTSNYGYTF. The CDR3 DNA follows: TGTGCCAGCAGCCCCCCGGGGACATCTAACTATGGCTACACCTTC.

V and J are TRBV27 and TRBJ1-5; D gene uncertain. Trimming pared 4 bases from V and 3 bases from J, leaving 16 bases between. Germline assignment: CDR1 MNHEY and CDR2 SMNVEV (reference sequence). The CDR3 consists of 16 residues. CDR3 sequence: CASSSALTVYNQPQHF. Here the CDR3 DNA reads TGTGCCAGCAGTTCCGCGCTAACGGTCTACAATCAGCCCCAGCATTTT.

The rearrangement links TRBV7-9 to TRBJ2-5; 11 nucleotides line up with TRBD2. The J segment lost 5 bases and the V segment lost 1 base, leaving 9 bases of the junction unmatched. The CDR3 runs 17 residues. Germline values: CDR1 SEHNR, CDR2 FQNEAQ (reference sequence). The CDR3 spells CASSLGVTSGGGETQYF. CDR3 in DNA: TGTGCCAGCAGCTTAGGAGTCACTAGCGGGGGCGGGGAGACCCAGTACTTC.

This CDR3 is CASSFSGWGGRGDYEQYF. Here the CDR3 DNA reads TGTGCCAGCAGTTTTTCCGGGTGGGGCGGGAGAGGCGACTACGAGCAGTACTTC. The rearrangement uses TRBV28 and TRBJ2-7; TRBD2 matches 7 bases. The germline V gene encodes CDR1 MDHEN and CDR2 SYDVKM. This CDR3 has 18 residues. The V gene end was trimmed by 3 bases and the J gene end by 3 bases; junction bases not matched to a gene: 17. Looking up the rest from reference TRBV28 and TRBJ2-7 gives the full variable domain: DVKVTQSSRYLVKRTGEKVFLECVQDMDHENMFWYRQDPGLGLRLIYFSYDVKMKEKGDIPEGYSVSREKKERFSLILESASTNQTSMYLCASSFSGWGGRGDYEQYFGPGTRLTVT.

This clone was seen only a few times. The rearrangement uses TRBV4-1 and TRBJ1-4, with TRBD1 matching over 7 bases. This CDR3 is 17 amino acids long. J gave up 6 bases and V 4 bases, and 14 bases lay outside the gene matches. Germline CDR1 and CDR2: MGHRA and YSYEKL. The CDR3 reads CASSRKTKGDRDEKLFF. In nucleotides, the CDR3 is TGCGCCAGCAGCCGCAAAACAAAGGGGGACAGAGATGAAAAACTGTTTTTT.

The gene calls are TRBV7-6 and TRBJ2-1, with D tentatively TRBD2 (5 bases). Looked up from germline, CDR1 is SGHVS and CDR2 is FNYEAQ. This CDR3 region has 14 residues. Deletions cut 5 bases from V and 7 bases from J, with 15 bases between. CDR3 sequence (DNA): TGTGCCAGCAGCCTTAGCGCGACATGGAATGAGCAGTTCTTC. Its protein is CASSLSATWNEQFF.

The genes are TRBV18 and TRBJ1-2; 7 bases match TRBD1. Looked up from germline, CDR1 is KGHSH and CDR2 is LQKENI. V dropped 8 bases and J dropped 0; count of bases not matched to a gene: 6. The CDR3 length is 14 residues. The CDR3, as DNA: TGTGCCAGCAAACGGGACAGAGCTAACTATGGCTACACCTTC. It yields the protein CASKRDRANYGYTF.

The gene calls are TRBV9 and TRBJ2-3, with D hard to call. V shed 0 bases and J shed 9 bases, with 11 bases lying between them. CDR3 length equals 13 residues. Per the germline V gene, CDR1 is SGDLS and CDR2 is YYNGEE. CDR3 bases: TGTGCCAGCAGCGTAGACGGCCCACAGACGCAGTATTTT. Its protein is CASSVDGPQTQYF.

V gene TRBV4-1 combines with J gene TRBJ2-2; possibly TRBD1 for D (6 bases). V lost 4 bases and J 7 bases, leaving 16 bases between the germline ends. CDR1 and CDR2 from the germline V gene are MGHRA and YSYEKL. The CDR3 is made up of 15 amino acids. The CDR3 here is CASSLPTGSGGELFF. The DNA of the CDR3 is TGCGCCAGCAGCCTACCGACAGGATCAGGCGGGGAGCTGTTTTTT.

J is TRBJ2-3 and V is TRBV7-3; TRBD2 aligns across 13 bases. Germline V gives CDR1 SGHTA, CDR2 FQGTGA. The CDR3 runs to 17 residues. Trimming took 5 bases from V and 2 from J; bases not matched to a gene: 7. The chain's CDR3 is CASSPGTSGEYTDTQYF. CDR3 coding DNA: TGTGCCAGCAGCCCCGGGACTAGCGGGGAGTACACAGATACGCAGTATTTT.

This rearrangement joins TRBV6-1 to TRBJ2-2; D call uncertain. This CDR3 is 12 amino acids long. Germline V gives CDR1 MNHNS, CDR2 SASEGT. The V end was cut by 0 bases, the J end by 8 bases, with 4 bases between. CDR3 in amino acids: CASSEARGELFF. DNA of the CDR3: TGTGCCAGCAGTGAAGCCCGGGGGGAGCTGTTTTTT.

The chain links TRBV9 to TRBJ1-4; 8 bases agree with TRBD1. The CDR3 extends over 17 amino acids. Germline V gene data show CDR1 as SGDLS and CDR2 as YYNGEE. Losses at the gene ends were 0 bases for V and 5 bases for J; bases not matched to a gene: 9. In nucleotides, the CDR3 is TGTGCCAGCAGCGTAGAGGGGACAGGAAGGGGGAATGAAAAACTGTTTTTT. Protein sequence: CASSVEGTGRGNEKLFF.

CDR3 loop: CASPKGGLWGYEQYF. CDR3 sequence (DNA): TGTGCCAGCCCAAAGGGAGGGTTATGGGGCTACGAGCAGTACTTC. The V and J genes are TRBV6-1 and TRBJ2-7, with 7 bases that match TRBD2. The V gene's germline CDR1 is MNHNS and CDR2 SASEGT. This CDR3 has 15 amino acids. Trimming at V came to 8 bases and at J to 3 bases, leaving 13 bases not matched to a gene.

This rearrangement joins TRBV11-3 to TRBJ2-1; possible D gene TRBD1, 6 bases. Trimming took 3 bases from V and 7 from J, leaving 19 bases between them. This CDR3 is built from 16 residues. The V gene's germline CDR1 is SGHNT and CDR2 YENEEA. This CDR3 reads CASSLAGTIIENEQFF. For the CDR3, the DNA is TGTGCCAGCAGCTTGGCCGGGACAATCATCGAAAATGAGCAGTTCTTC.

V is TRBV7-9 and J is TRBJ2-3; 9 bases are shared with TRBD1. Trimming at V came to 2 bases and at J to 1 base, leaving 7 bases not matched to a gene. This CDR3 region has 17 residues. Germline CDR1 is SEHNR and CDR2 is FQNEAQ (reference sequence). The CDR3 here is CASSLPGTGSGTDTQYF. CDR3 coding DNA: TGTGCCAGCAGCTTACCGGGGACAGGGAGTGGCACAGATACGCAGTATTTT.

The chain couples TRBV2 to TRBJ2-7; maybe TRBD1 (5 bases). Per the germline V gene, CDR1 is SNHLY and CDR2 is FYNNEI. Trimming cost V 2 bases and J 2 bases, with 25 bases left between them. CDR3 size: 19 residues. CDR3 sequence reads: CASSERQGFLPRSAYEQYF. The CDR3 DNA reads as TGTGCCAGCAGTGAAAGGCAGGGTTTTCTTCCGCGGTCCGCCTACGAGCAGTACTTC.

This clone was detected only once. In DNA form, the CDR3 reads TGTGCCAGGAGCCGAGACAGGGACACAGATACGCAGTATTTT. It is translated as CARSRDRDTDTQYF. The chain has TRBV2 and TRBJ2-3; TRBD1 matches 7 bases. Germline lookup yields CDR1 SNHLY and CDR2 FYNNEI. The V and J ends lost 9 bases and 2 bases, in that order; junction bases with no gene match: 8. This CDR3 has 14 amino acids.

J is TRBJ1-5 and V is TRBV4-1; unclear D gene. V lost 4 bases and J lost 3, with 10 bases in between. CDR1 and CDR2 (germline): MGHRA, YSYEKL. This CDR3 spans 14 amino acids. CDR3 amino acids: CASSPLRLNQPQHF. The CDR3 coding sequence is TGCGCCAGCAGCCCCCTCAGGCTCAATCAGCCCCAGCATTTT.

The chain couples TRBV28 to TRBJ2-7, with D possibly matching TRBD1 (7 bases). The CDR3 is 15 residues long. Germline V CDR1 and CDR2: MDHEN, SYDVKM. V lost 6 bases to trimming and J lost 5 bases, with 20 bases between them. The CDR3 is CASREGTALSDEQYF. The CDR3 region has the DNA TGTGCCAGCAGGGAGGGGACAGCCCTTTCTGACGAGCAGTACTTC.

This rearrangement joins TRBV30 to TRBJ1-5; 8 positions match TRBD1. Germline CDR1 GTSNPN, CDR2 SVGIG (reference sequence). The CDR3 sequence is 13 residues long. After removal of 3 bases from V and 9 bases from J, the junction contained 7 bases not matched to a gene. The CDR3 DNA reads as TGTGCCTGGAGCCCGCAGGGGGCTTCGCCCCAGCATTTT. Its translation: CAWSPQGASPQHF. Variable domain in full (rest from reference TRBV30 and TRBJ1-5): SQTIHQWPATLVQPVGSPLSLECTVEGTSNPNLYWYRQAAGRGLQLLFYSVGIGQISSEVPQNLSASRPQDRQFILSSKKLLLSDSGFYLCAWSPQGASPQHFGDGTRLSIL.

The chain combines TRBV28 with TRBJ1-1; D might be TRBD1 (6 bases). Germline loops: CDR1 MDHEN, CDR2 SYDVKM. The CDR3 totals 14 residues. Trimming removed 5 bases from V and 0 bases from J, with 10 bases in between. This chain's CDR3 is CASSEGVLNTEAFF. The CDR3 DNA reads TGTGCCAGCAGTGAGGGGGTCCTGAACACTGAAGCTTTCTTT.

This chain joins TRBV4-1 and TRBJ1-1; D is perhaps TRBD1 (5 bases). The CDR3 is 16 amino acids. V shed 6 bases and J shed 3 bases, with 20 bases lying between them. Germline lookup yields CDR1 MGHRA and CDR2 YSYEKL. In DNA, the CDR3 is TGCGCCAGCAGACCCCCCCTAAGGGGCCGGGACACTGAAGCTTTCTTT. Its protein is CASRPPLRGRDTEAFF.

V and J are TRBV7-8 and TRBJ1-1, with D tentatively TRBD1 (5 bases). The CDR3 covers 15 residues. Between the trimmed V and J ends, which lost 3 bases and 1 base, there was a span of 12 bases. Germline lookup yields CDR1 SGHVS and CDR2 FQNEAQ. CDR3: CASSFLGATNTEAFF. The CDR3 nucleotides read TGTGCCAGCAGCTTCCTAGGGGCTACGAACACTGAAGCTTTCTTT.

This chain connects TRBV30 to TRBJ2-1; TRBD1 agrees at 9 bases. This CDR3 contains 22 residues. V dropped 7 bases and J dropped 3; count of bases not matched to a gene: 31. Germline assignment: CDR1 GTSNPN and CDR2 SVGIG (reference sequence). The CDR3: CAYRGTGTGFYQGIPNYNEQFF. For the CDR3, the DNA is TGTGCCTATAGGGGGACAGGGACAGGGTTCTATCAGGGTATTCCCAACTACAATGAGCAGTTCTTC.

The chain uses TRBV30 and TRBJ1-3; D perhaps matches TRBD1 (6 bases). The CDR3 is made up of 19 amino acids. V lost 0 bases, J lost 0 bases, and 21 bases lay in between. Germline assignment: CDR1 GTSNPN and CDR2 SVGIG (reference sequence). CDR3 nucleotides: TGTGCCTGGAGTGTACTGGGGGAGGGGGAGAGCCGCTCTGGAAACACCATATATTTT. This sequence encodes CAWSVLGEGESRSGNTIYF.

CDR3 residues: CSANTHQPQHF. DNA of the CDR3: TGCAGTGCGAATACTCATCAGCCCCAGCATTTT. The genes are TRBV20-1 and TRBJ1-5; D is uncertain. The V and J ends lost 6 bases and 5 bases respectively, with 8 bases between them. CDR1 is DFQATT and CDR2 is SNEGSKA in the germline V gene (reference sequence). CDR3 length: 11 residues.

The J gene is TRBJ1-2, the V gene TRBV5-4, with D unclear. CDR1 is SGHNT and CDR2 is YYREEE in the germline V gene (reference sequence). V was clipped by 0 bases and J by 4 bases, with 10 bases between them. The CDR3 length is 14 residues. CDR3: CASSLEAIAYGYTF. CDR3 bases: TGTGCCAGCAGCTTGGAGGCGATAGCCTATGGCTACACCTTC.